The subject of this entry is one TCR beta chain. This entry is derived from a study of blood T cell repertoires in COVID-19. Turning to the study itself: The study drew acute and convalescent COVID-19 samples from the United States, Italy and Spain. PBMCs, B-cell-depleted T cells, or T cells provided the cDNA or gDNA that made up the material.

CDR3 length equals 13 residues. Trimming took 0 bases from V and 6 from J, leaving 11 bases between them. The germline V gene encodes CDR1 GTSNPN and CDR2 SVGIG (reference sequence). In the authors' methods: Estimated nucleated cell counts came from reference gene primer amplification. TCRdb's copy holds only in-frame clones and misses some; the assay was immunoSEQ multiplex PCR. From that table come the V and J calls and clone size; the DNA was used to work out D and trimming. The sample holds around 100,000 clones; approximately 86% are singletons and the top ten take about 4.5%. The chain combines TRBV30 with TRBJ1-2, with D maybe TRBD1 (6 bases). This clonotype was obtained from a man aged 40-49 years with acute or convalescent COVID-19. Sequenced sample: peripheral blood. Here the CDR3 DNA reads TGTGCCTGGAGTGTTGGGACACTTGATGGCTACACCTTC. It is translated as CAWSVGTLDGYTF.